This T cell receptor beta chain was captured by sequencing in a study of molecular identifiers for immune sequencing clone quantification. Sorting recovered naive CD8 T cells on a CD8+CD4-CCR7+CD45RA+ profile. Germline CDR1 reads KGHSH; CDR2 reads LQKENI. Trimming removed 3 bases from V and 3 bases from J, with 15 bases in between. The CDR3 spans 15 residues. Turning to this clonotype: Its cognate antigen is unknown.

Making the bulk TCR libraries relied on previously described methods and listed TCR primers. One entry per CDR3 protein results from TCRdb running MiXCR on the PCR reads. The table records about 510,000 distinct CDR3 sequences, roughly 26% of them present only once. Whole-study findings and limits: Clones with over 20 RNA copies captured over 99% of effector molecules but under 1% of naive ones. Identical barcode-sharing TCR molecules could lead to underestimated sizes for highly expanded clones.

Sequences were obtained from naive CD8+ T cells from blood, with Jurkat cell RNA spiked in. Noted subset: FACS-sorted CD8+CD4-CCR7+CD45RA+ naive T cells. V is TRBV18 and J is TRBJ2-7; D is unresolved. The source is a human donor in good health. Some libraries in this study had Jurkat cell RNA spiked in. DNA of the CDR3: TGTGCCAGCTCACCGGTTGGCCGGGCCGACTACGAGCAGTACTTC. Residues: CASSPVGRADYEQYF.